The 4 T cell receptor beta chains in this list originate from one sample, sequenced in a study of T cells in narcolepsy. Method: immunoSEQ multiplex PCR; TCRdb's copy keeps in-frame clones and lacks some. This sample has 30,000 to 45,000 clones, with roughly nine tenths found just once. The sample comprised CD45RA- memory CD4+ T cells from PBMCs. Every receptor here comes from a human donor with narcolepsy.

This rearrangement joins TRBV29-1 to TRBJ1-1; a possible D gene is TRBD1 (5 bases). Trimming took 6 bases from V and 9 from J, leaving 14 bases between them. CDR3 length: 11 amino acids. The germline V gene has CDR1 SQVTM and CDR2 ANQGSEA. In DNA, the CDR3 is TGCAGCGTAGTGGAAAGGGGAAAAGCTTTCTTT. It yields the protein CSVVERGKAFF. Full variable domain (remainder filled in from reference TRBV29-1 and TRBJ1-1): SAVISQKPSRDICQRGTSLTIQCQVDSQVTMMFWYRQQPGQSLTLIATANQGSEATYESGFVIDKFPISRPNLTFSTLTVSNMSPEDSSIYLCSVVERGKAFFGQGTRLTVV.

The CDR3 loop reads CASSFQGADTQYF. Written as DNA, the CDR3 is TGTGCCAGCAGCTTCCAGGGGGCAGATACGCAGTATTTT. The gene calls are TRBV13 and TRBJ2-3; 7 positions match TRBD1. With V trimmed by 3 bases and J by 4 bases, 1 base remained unmatched. There are 13 residues in the CDR3. Germline assignment: CDR1 PRHDT and CDR2 FYEKMQ (reference sequence).

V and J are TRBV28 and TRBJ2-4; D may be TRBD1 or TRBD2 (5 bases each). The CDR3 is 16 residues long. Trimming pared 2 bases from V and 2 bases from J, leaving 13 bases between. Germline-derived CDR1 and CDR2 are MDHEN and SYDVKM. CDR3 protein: CASSLHRGATKNIQYF. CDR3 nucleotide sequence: TGTGCCAGCAGTTTACATCGGGGCGCGACCAAAAACATTCAGTACTTC.

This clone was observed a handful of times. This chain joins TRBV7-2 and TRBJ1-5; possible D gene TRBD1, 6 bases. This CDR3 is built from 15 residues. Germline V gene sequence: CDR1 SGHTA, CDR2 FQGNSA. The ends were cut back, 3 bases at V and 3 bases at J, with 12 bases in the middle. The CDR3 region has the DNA TGTGCCAGCAGCTTTAGTACAGGGCTCAATCAGCCCCAGCATTTT. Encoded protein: CASSFSTGLNQPQHF.